This T cell receptor beta chain was retrieved from a study of early T cells in non-severe SARS-CoV-2 infection. Overall study context: Sequenced material consisted of bulk RNA (from unsorted whole blood), and chains were unpaired.

At least ten counts were recorded for this clonotype. Its antigen is still unknown. MiXCR, run by TCRdb on the 5' RACE reads, gives a single entry per CDR3 protein. Of some 30,000 distinct CDR3 sequences listed, 9% to 9.5% are singletons. The CDR3 spans 13 residues. Trimming shortened V by 4 bases and J by 5 bases, and 10 bases separated the two germline ends. Germline V CDR1 and CDR2: MNHNS, SASEGT. Regarding the study as a whole: Anti-spike CD8 responses were favored by VDJdb matching, which missed private and CD4 specificities.

The sequence was obtained from an adult who was a healthcare worker with PCR-confirmed SARS-CoV-2 infection or an uninfected control (not recorded which). The chain carries TRBV6-1 and TRBJ2-3; a possible D gene is TRBD2 (6 bases). The sequenced sample consisted of whole blood. DNA of the CDR3: TGTGCCAGCAGTGTTGGAGGGAGAGATACGCAGTATTTT. It translates to CASSVGGRDTQYF.